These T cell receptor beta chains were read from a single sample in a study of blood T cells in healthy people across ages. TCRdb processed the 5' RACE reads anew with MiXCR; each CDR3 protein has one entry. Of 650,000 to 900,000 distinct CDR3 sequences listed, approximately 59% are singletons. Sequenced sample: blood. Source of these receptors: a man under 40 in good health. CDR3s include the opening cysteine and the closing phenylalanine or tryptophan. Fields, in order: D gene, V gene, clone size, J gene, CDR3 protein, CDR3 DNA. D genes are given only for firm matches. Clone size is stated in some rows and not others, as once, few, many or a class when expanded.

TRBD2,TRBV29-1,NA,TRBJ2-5,CSVRRDYAQETQYF,TGCAGCGTACGCAGGGACTACGCCCAAGAGACCCAGTACTTC
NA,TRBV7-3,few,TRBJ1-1,CASSLSGATEAFF,TGTGCCAGCAGCTTATCGGGGGCCACTGAAGCTTTCTTT
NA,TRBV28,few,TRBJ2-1,CASSFPSIREQFF,TGTGCCAGCAGTTTCCCGTCCATTAGGGAGCAGTTCTTC
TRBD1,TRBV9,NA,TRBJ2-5,CASSVGTVISETQYF,TGTGCCAGCAGCGTTGGGACAGTGATTTCGGAGACCCAGTACTTC
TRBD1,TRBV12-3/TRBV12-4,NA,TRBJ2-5,CASTPDRARGTQYF,TGTGCCAGCACCCCCGACAGGGCTAGGGGGACCCAGTACTTC
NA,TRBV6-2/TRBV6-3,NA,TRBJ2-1,CASSHLAVKETQFF,TGTGCCAGCAGCCACCTGGCCGTGAAGGAGACCCAGTTCTTC
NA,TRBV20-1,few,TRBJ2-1,CSASIEDEQFF,TGCAGTGCTAGTATAGAGGATGAGCAGTTCTTC
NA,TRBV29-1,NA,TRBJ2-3,CSVGATRGALTDTQYF,TGCAGCGTCGGGGCTACACGGGGGGCCCTTACAGATACGCAGTATTTT
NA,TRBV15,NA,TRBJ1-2,CATSRGESYGYTF,TGTGCCACCAGCAGAGGTGAAAGCTATGGCTACACCTTC
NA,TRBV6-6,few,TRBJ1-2,CASSPVGGWDGYTF,TGTGCCAGCAGTCCCGTGGGGGGCTGGGATGGCTACACCTTC
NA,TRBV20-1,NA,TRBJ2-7,CSARDSSRASHEQYF,TGCAGTGCTAGAGATTCATCACGGGCTTCCCACGAGCAGTACTTC
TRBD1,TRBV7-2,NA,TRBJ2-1,CASSITPGQGPSYNEQFF,TGTGCCAGCAGCATAACTCCGGGACAGGGACCATCCTACAATGAGCAGTTCTTC
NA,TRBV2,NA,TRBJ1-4,CASSENGFNEKLFF,TGTGCCAGCAGTGAAAACGGATTTAATGAAAAACTGTTTTTT
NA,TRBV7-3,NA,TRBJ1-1,CASGTQGGWTEAFF,TGTGCCAGCGGAACACAGGGAGGTTGGACTGAAGCTTTCTTT
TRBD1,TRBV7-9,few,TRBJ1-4,CASSTGQGNEKLFF,TGTGCCAGCAGCACGGGACAGGGTAATGAAAAACTGTTTTTT
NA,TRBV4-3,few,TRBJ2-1,CASSPSLSLSGRGEQFF,TGCGCCAGCAGCCCCAGTCTGTCCCTTTCCGGGCGAGGGGAGCAGTTCTTC
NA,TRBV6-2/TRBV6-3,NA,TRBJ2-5,CASRGPLPYGQYF,TGTGCCAGCAGAGGGCCATTACCCTACGGGCAGTACTTC
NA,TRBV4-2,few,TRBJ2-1,CASSQGRDGEQFF,TGTGCCAGCAGCCAAGGCAGGGACGGTGAGCAGTTCTTC
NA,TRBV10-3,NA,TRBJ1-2,CAISSDRGSKTGESYGYTF,TGTGCCATCAGTTCCGACCGGGGGTCGAAAACTGGTGAAAGTTATGGCTACACCTTC
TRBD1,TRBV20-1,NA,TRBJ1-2,CSARGQIYGYTF,TGCAGTGCCCGGGGACAGATCTATGGCTACACCTTC
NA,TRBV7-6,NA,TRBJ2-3,CASSWDNADTQYF,TGTGCTAGCAGCTGGGATAATGCAGATACGCAGTATTTT
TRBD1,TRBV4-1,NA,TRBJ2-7,CASSHDRDRAYEQYF,TGCGCCAGCAGCCACGATCGGGACAGGGCCTACGAGCAGTACTTC
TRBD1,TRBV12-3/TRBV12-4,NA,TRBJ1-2,CASSPGQGVYSYGYTF,TGTGCCAGCAGTCCGGGACAGGGGGTTTATTCCTATGGCTACACCTTC
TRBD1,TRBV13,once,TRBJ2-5,CASSSREGARRETQYF,TGTGCCAGCAGCTCCAGAGAGGGGGCCCGTCGGGAGACCCAGTACTTC
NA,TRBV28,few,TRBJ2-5,CASSLSLAQETQYF,TGTGCCAGCAGTTTAAGCCTAGCCCAAGAGACCCAGTACTTC
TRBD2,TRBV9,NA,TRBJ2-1,CASSDPPSGVYNEQFF,TGTGCCAGCAGCGACCCACCTAGCGGGGTTTACAATGAGCAGTTCTTC
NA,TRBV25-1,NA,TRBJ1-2,CTSSESKVYSAGYTF,TGTACCAGCAGTGAAAGTAAGGTGTACTCCGCTGGCTACACCTTC
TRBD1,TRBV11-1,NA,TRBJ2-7,CASSPGTGDKFAYEQYF,TGTGCCAGCAGCCCCGGGACAGGGGATAAATTTGCCTACGAGCAGTACTTC